This T cell receptor beta chain was recovered during a study of T cells in narcolepsy. V lost 1 base and J lost 7, with 16 bases in between. The CDR3 has 14 amino acids. Looked up from germline, CDR1 is GTSNPN and CDR2 is SVGIG (reference sequence). Using immunoSEQ multiplex PCR, the repertoire was profiled, and TCRdb retains in-frame clones only, with some absent. Of about 17,000 clones in the sample, 70% to 90% are singletons; the top ten hold 0.7% to 0.85%. The sample comprised memory (CD45RA-) CD4+ T cells from blood. This clonotype originated in a human donor in good health. The V gene is TRBV30, the J gene TRBJ1-2; maybe TRBD1 (6 bases). CDR3: CAWSGHQGLSGYTF. CDR3 nucleotides: TGTGCCTGGAGTGGGCACCAGGGGCTTTCTGGCTACACCTTC.